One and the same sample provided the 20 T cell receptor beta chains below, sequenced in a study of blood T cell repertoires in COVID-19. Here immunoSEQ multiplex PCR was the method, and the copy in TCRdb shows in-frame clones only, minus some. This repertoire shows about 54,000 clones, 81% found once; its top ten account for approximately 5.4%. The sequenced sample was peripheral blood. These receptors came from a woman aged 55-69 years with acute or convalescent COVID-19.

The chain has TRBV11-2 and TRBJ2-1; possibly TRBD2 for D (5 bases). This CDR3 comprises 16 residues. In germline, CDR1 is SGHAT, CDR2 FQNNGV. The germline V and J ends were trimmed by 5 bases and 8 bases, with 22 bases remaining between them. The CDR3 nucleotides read TGTGCCAGCAGCCAAGTCGGTCTAGCCGTTTTCCATGAGCAGTTCTTC. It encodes CASSQVGLAVFHEQFF.

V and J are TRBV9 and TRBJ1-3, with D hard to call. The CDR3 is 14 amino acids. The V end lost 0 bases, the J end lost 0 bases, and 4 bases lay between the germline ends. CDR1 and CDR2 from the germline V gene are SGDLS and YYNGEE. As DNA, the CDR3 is TGTGCCAGCAGCGTAGATCTCTCTGGAAACACCATATATTTT. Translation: CASSVDLSGNTIYF. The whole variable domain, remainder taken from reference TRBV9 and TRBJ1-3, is DSGVTQTPKHLITATGQRVTLRCSPRSGDLSVYWYQQSLDQGLQFLIQYYNGEERAKGNILERFSAQQFPDLHSELNLSSLELGDSALYFCASSVDLSGNTIYFGEGSWLTVV.

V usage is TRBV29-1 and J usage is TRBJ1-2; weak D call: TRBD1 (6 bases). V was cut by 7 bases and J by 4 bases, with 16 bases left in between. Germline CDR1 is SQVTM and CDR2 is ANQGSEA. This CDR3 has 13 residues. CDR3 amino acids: CSAHRVGGYGYTF. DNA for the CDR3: TGCAGCGCCCACAGGGTCGGTGGCTATGGCTACACCTTC.

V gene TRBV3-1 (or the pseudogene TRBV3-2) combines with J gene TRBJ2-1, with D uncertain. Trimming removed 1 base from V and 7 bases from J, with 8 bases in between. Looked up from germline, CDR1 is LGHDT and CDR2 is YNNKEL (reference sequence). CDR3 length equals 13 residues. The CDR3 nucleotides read TGTGCCAGCAGCCAAGTCCTCGGGAATGAGCAGTTCTTC. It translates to CASSQVLGNEQFF.

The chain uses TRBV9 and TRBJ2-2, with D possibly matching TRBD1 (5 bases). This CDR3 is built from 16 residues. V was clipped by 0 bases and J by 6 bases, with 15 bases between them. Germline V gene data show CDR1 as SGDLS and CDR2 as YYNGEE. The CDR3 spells CASSVAPIAGSGELFF. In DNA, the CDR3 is TGTGCCAGCAGCGTAGCTCCTATCGCAGGGTCCGGGGAGCTGTTTTTT.

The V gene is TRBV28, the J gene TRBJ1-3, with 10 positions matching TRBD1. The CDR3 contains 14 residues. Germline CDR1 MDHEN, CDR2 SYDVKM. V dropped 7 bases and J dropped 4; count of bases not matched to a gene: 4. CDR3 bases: TGTGCCAGCATTAGGGACAGGGGCGGAAACACCATATATTTT. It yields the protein CASIRDRGGNTIYF. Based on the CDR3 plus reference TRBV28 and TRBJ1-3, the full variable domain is DVKVTQSSRYLVKRTGEKVFLECVQDMDHENMFWYRQDPGLGLRLIYFSYDVKMKEKGDIPEGYSVSREKKERFSLILESASTNQTSMYLCASIRDRGGNTIYFGEGSWLTVV.

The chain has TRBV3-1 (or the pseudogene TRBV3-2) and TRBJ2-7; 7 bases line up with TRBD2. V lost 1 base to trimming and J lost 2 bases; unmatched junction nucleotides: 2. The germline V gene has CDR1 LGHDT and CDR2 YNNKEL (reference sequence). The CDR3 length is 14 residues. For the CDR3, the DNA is TGTGCCAGCAGCCAAGTTGGGGGGGCCTACGAGCAGTACTTC. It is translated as CASSQVGGAYEQYF.

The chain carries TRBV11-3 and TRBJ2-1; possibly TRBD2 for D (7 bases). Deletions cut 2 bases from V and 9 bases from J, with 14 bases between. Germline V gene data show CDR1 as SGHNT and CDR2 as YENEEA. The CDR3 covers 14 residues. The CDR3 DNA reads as TGTGCCAGCAGCTTATTAGGGGGGGACGGTGAGCAGTTCTTC. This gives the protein CASSLLGGDGEQFF.

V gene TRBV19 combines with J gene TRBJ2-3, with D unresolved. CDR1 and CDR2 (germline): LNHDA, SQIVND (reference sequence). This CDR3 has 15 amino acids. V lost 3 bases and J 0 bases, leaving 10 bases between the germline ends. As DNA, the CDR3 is TGTGCCAGTAGTATCGGTTACTCTAGCACAGATACGCAGTATTTT. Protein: CASSIGYSSTDTQYF.

CDR3 in amino acids: CASSLTGREQYF. In DNA form, the CDR3 reads TGTGCCAGCAGCTTGACAGGGCGGGAGCAGTACTTC. The J gene is TRBJ2-7, the V gene TRBV11-2, with TRBD1 identical over 7 bases. Germline V gene sequence: CDR1 SGHAT, CDR2 FQNNGV. CDR3 length equals 12 residues. The junction had 3 bases not matched to a gene; V was cut back by 3 bases and J by 7 bases.

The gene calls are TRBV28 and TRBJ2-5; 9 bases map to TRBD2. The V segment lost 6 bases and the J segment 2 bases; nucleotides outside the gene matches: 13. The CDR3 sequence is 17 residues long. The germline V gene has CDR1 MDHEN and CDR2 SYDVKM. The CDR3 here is CASSPTGRTSEQETQYF. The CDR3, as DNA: TGTGCCAGCAGCCCAACGGGGAGGACTAGCGAACAAGAGACCCAGTACTTC.

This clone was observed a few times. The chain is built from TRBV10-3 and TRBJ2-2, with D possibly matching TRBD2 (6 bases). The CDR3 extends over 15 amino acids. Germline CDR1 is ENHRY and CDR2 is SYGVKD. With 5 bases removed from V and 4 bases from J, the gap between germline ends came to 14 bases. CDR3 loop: CAISLGGGVTGELFF. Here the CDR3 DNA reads TGTGCCATCAGTCTGGGGGGAGGTGTCACCGGGGAGCTGTTTTTT.

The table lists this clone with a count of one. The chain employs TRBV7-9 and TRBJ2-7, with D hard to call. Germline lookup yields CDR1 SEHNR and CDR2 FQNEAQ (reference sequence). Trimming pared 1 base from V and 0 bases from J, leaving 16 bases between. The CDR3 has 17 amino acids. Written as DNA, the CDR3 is TGTGCCAGCAGCTTAGGTTGGGCGTCCGAAAGCTCCTACGAGCAGTACTTC. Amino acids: CASSLGWASESSYEQYF.

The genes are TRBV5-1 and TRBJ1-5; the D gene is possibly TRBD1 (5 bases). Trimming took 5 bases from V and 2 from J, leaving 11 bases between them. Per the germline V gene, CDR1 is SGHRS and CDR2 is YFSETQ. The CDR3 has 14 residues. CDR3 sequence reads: CASSRGGGNQPQHF. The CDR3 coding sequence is TGCGCCAGCAGTAGGGGAGGGGGCAATCAGCCCCAGCATTTT.

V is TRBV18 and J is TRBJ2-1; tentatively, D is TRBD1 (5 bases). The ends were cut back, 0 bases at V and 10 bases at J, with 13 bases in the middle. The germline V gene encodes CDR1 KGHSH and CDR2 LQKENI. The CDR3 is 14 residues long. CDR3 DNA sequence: TGTGCCAGCTCACCACCGCCCCAGGGCTGGGAGCAGTTCTTC. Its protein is CASSPPPQGWEQFF.

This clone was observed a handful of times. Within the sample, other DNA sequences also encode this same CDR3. The CDR3 DNA is TGTGCCAGCTCACCAACGGGGAGCACTGAAGCTTTCTTT. This gives the protein CASSPTGSTEAFF. The chain is built from TRBV18 and TRBJ1-1; D uncertain. The CDR3 is 13 amino acids. Germline CDR1 and CDR2: KGHSH and LQKENI. V was trimmed by 2 bases and J by 4 bases, leaving 8 bases between them.

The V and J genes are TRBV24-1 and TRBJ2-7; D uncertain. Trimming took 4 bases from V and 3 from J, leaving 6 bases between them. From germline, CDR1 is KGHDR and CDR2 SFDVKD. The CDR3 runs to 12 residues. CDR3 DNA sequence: TGTGCCACCAGTGACAATAGCTACGAGCAGTACTTC. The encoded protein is CATSDNSYEQYF.

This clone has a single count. The CDR3, as DNA: TGTGCCAGCAGCCCTCAAGGAGGGCCGTACACCGGGGAGCTGTTTTTT. Amino acid sequence: CASSPQGGPYTGELFF. The genes are TRBV3-1 (or the pseudogene TRBV3-2) and TRBJ2-2, with a weak D call TRBD2 (6 bases). This CDR3 is built from 16 residues. V was clipped by 4 bases and J by 3 bases, with 15 bases between them. CDR1 and CDR2 from the germline V gene are LGHDT and YNNKEL (reference sequence).

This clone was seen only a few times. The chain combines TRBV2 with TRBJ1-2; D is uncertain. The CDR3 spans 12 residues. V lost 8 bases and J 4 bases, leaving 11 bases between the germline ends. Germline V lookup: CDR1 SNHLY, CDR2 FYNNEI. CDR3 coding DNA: TGTGCCAGCCGGTGGGGAGGCTATGGCTACACCTTC. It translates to CASRWGGYGYTF.

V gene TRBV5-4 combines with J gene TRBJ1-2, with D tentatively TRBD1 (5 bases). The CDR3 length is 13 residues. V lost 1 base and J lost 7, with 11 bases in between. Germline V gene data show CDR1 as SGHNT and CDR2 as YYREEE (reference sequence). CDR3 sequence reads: CASSLRGFPGYTF. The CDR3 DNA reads TGTGCCAGCAGCTTGCGGGGGTTTCCTGGCTACACCTTC.